The 32 T cell receptor beta chains presented below share a single source sample, sequenced in a study of T cells in pancreatic ductal adenocarcinoma. Assay: immunoSEQ multiplex PCR; the TCRdb copy retains only in-frame clones and omits some. Of approximately 97,000 clones in the sample, nearly 95% were seen once. The selected patients with pancreatic ductal adenocarcinoma had surgery but no neoadjuvant therapy. Sequenced sample: PBMCs. These receptors all come from a human donor with pancreatic ductal adenocarcinoma.

The rearrangement uses TRBV28 and TRBJ1-1; the D gene is possibly TRBD1 (6 bases). Trimming pared 6 bases from V and 3 bases from J, leaving 17 bases between. Per germline, CDR1 MDHEN and CDR2 SYDVKM. CDR3 length: 15 residues. The CDR3 bases are TGTGCCAGCAGGACTTCGTTTGGGGGCTACACTGAAGCTTTCTTT. This gives the protein CASRTSFGGYTEAFF.

V gene TRBV7-2 combines with J gene TRBJ2-2; maybe TRBD2 (6 bases). V shed 2 bases and J shed 1 base, with 11 bases lying between them. CDR3 length: 16 amino acids. Germline V gene sequence: CDR1 SGHTA, CDR2 FQGNSA. Here the CDR3 reads CASSLYGGMNTGELFF. CDR3 sequence (DNA): TGTGCCAGCAGCTTATACGGAGGGATGAACACCGGGGAGCTGTTTTTT. Based on the CDR3 plus reference TRBV7-2 and TRBJ2-2, the full variable domain is GAGVSQSPSNKVTEKGKDVELRCDPISGHTALYWYRQSLGQGLEFLIYFQGNSAPDKSGLPSDRFSAERTGGSVSTLTIQRTQQEDSAVYLCASSLYGGMNTGELFFGEGSRLTVL.

This chain links TRBV6-1 with TRBJ2-5, with a possible D match to TRBD2 (6 bases). V lost 2 bases to trimming and J lost 6 bases, with 16 bases between them. The germline CDR1 and CDR2 sequences are MNHNS and SASEGT. CDR3 length: 15 residues. The CDR3 reads CASSEHGGSGKTQYF. For the CDR3, the DNA is TGTGCCAGCAGTGAACACGGGGGAAGTGGGAAGACCCAGTACTTC.

The chain carries TRBV7-2 and TRBJ1-1; no clear D. CDR3 length equals 13 residues. Germline assignment: CDR1 SGHTA and CDR2 FQGNSA. V was pared by 3 bases and J by 1 base, with 6 bases between. The CDR3 is CASSFLPNTEAFF. The CDR3, as DNA: TGTGCCAGCAGCTTCCTACCGAACACTGAAGCTTTCTTT.

This clone was counted a single time. The CDR3 sequence: CASGTGSPYEQYF. CDR3 nucleotide sequence: TGTGCTAGTGGAACCGGGAGCCCCTACGAGCAGTACTTC. This chain links TRBV12-5 with TRBJ2-7, with D possibly being TRBD2 (6 bases). Deletions cut 6 bases from V and 2 bases from J, with 11 bases between. Germline V lookup: CDR1 LGHNT, CDR2 FRNRAP. CDR3 length: 13 residues.

The V gene is TRBV10-2, the J gene TRBJ2-5, with a possible D match to TRBD1 (6 bases). Trimming took 6 bases from V and 3 from J, leaving 11 bases between them. CDR3 length equals 13 residues. Germline assignment: CDR1 WSHSY and CDR2 SAAADI. The CDR3 reads CASRSNREETQYF. The CDR3 DNA sequence: TGCGCCAGCAGGTCTAACAGGGAAGAGACCCAGTACTTC.

V is TRBV5-1 and J is TRBJ1-5; D gene unclear. The CDR3 is made up of 14 amino acids. CDR1 SGHRS and CDR2 YFSETQ come from the germline V gene. With 0 bases removed from V and 4 bases from J, the gap between germline ends came to 8 bases. The CDR3 region has the DNA TGCGCCAGCAGCTTGGACGGTTCTAATCAGCCCCAGCATTTT. As protein: CASSLDGSNQPQHF.

V is TRBV29-1 and J is TRBJ1-2, with D possibly matching TRBD1 (6 bases). Germline lookup yields CDR1 SQVTM and CDR2 ANQGSEA. The CDR3 sequence is 13 residues long. The ends were cut back, 5 bases at V and 6 bases at J, with 16 bases in the middle. CDR3 loop: CSVPWEGGHGYTF. Written as DNA, the CDR3 is TGCAGCGTTCCCTGGGAAGGGGGACATGGCTACACCTTC.

This chain connects TRBV27 to TRBJ2-1; D unclear. The CDR3 has 14 amino acids. V lost 4 bases and J 5 bases, leaving 12 bases between the germline ends. Per germline, CDR1 MNHEY and CDR2 SMNVEV (reference sequence). The CDR3 nucleotides read TGTGCCAGCAGTTCAGCGAACACCAACAATGAGCAGTTCTTC. Translating it yields CASSSANTNNEQFF.

This clone was observed once. The J gene is TRBJ2-7, the V gene TRBV28, with D tentatively TRBD2 (7 bases). This CDR3 has 14 amino acids. V lost 6 bases to trimming and J lost 4 bases, with 16 bases between them. CDR1 MDHEN and CDR2 SYDVKM come from the germline V gene. CDR3 coding DNA: TGTGCCAGCAGCCCCCCGGGGGGCGGGTACGAGCAGTACTTC. This codes for CASSPPGGGYEQYF.

The gene calls are TRBV2 and TRBJ2-5, with D possibly matching TRBD2 (5 bases). Trimming pared 9 bases from V and 1 base from J, leaving 6 bases between. Germline-derived CDR1 and CDR2 are SNHLY and FYNNEI. This CDR3 region has 11 residues. The CDR3: CARDSQETQYF. As DNA, the CDR3 is TGTGCCAGGGACTCCCAAGAGACCCAGTACTTC.

The chain combines TRBV7-2 with TRBJ2-7; 7 bases match TRBD1. This CDR3 comprises 12 residues. The V segment lost 5 bases and the J segment 2 bases; nucleotides outside the gene matches: 0. Germline V gene data show CDR1 as SGHTA and CDR2 as FQGNSA. The CDR3 DNA sequence: TGTGCCAGCAGCGGGACAGCCTACGAGCAGTACTTC. This encodes CASSGTAYEQYF.

The rearrangement uses TRBV28 and TRBJ1-2; D unresolved. From germline, CDR1 is MDHEN and CDR2 SYDVKM. Trimming shortened V by 3 bases and J by 1 base, and 18 bases separated the two germline ends. The CDR3 is 17 residues long. CDR3: CASSFRGFDIFNYGYTF. CDR3 sequence (DNA): TGTGCCAGCAGTTTTCGGGGTTTTGATATCTTTAACTATGGCTACACCTTC.

This chain joins TRBV25-1 and TRBJ2-2; TRBD2 is a possible D gene (5 bases). The V end lost 3 bases, the J end lost 7 bases, and 6 bases lay between the germline ends. Germline CDR1 MGHDK, CDR2 SYGVNS. CDR3 length equals 12 residues. CDR3 region: CASSDGGGELFF. CDR3 in DNA: TGTGCCAGCAGTGACGGAGGCGGGGAGCTGTTTTTT.

J is TRBJ2-6 and V is TRBV29-1, with D unclear. Trimming cost V 7 bases and J 1 base, with 14 bases left between them. Germline CDR1 SQVTM, CDR2 ANQGSEA. The CDR3 extends over 15 amino acids. The chain's CDR3 is CSAFGPTSGANVLTF. CDR3 DNA: TGCAGCGCCTTTGGGCCAACGTCTGGGGCCAACGTCCTGACTTTC.

The V call is TRBV27, the J call TRBJ1-4, with D hard to call. Trimming cost V 4 bases and J 5 bases, with 14 bases left between them. In germline, CDR1 is MNHEY, CDR2 SMNVEV (reference sequence). The CDR3 extends over 15 amino acids. The DNA for the CDR3 is TGTGCCAGCAGTTCCTACACGGAGGGAAATGAAAAACTGTTTTTT. It yields the protein CASSSYTEGNEKLFF.

The V gene is TRBV7-2, the J gene TRBJ2-5; TRBD2 matches 10 bases. Germline CDR1 SGHTA, CDR2 FQGNSA. Unmatched junction bases numbered 6, after V lost 4 bases and J lost 4 bases. CDR3 length: 15 amino acids. CDR3 nucleotides: TGTGCCAGCAGCTCACGAATAGCGGGGGGAGAGACCCAGTACTTC. It is translated as CASSSRIAGGETQYF.

This chain links TRBV9 with TRBJ2-5, with D unclear. CDR1 SGDLS and CDR2 YYNGEE come from the germline V gene. The CDR3 totals 14 residues. Trimming stripped 4 bases from V and 5 bases from J, with 15 bases between. This CDR3 reads CASSLWAGWETQYF. CDR3 bases: TGTGCCAGCAGCCTTTGGGCCGGTTGGGAGACCCAGTACTTC.

The chain recombines TRBV10-3 with TRBJ2-3; 15 bases match TRBD2. Germline V gives CDR1 ENHRY, CDR2 SYGVKD. Trimming removed 2 bases from V and 1 base from J; junction bases left unmatched: 7. This CDR3 region has 19 residues. This CDR3 reads CAISEKGLAGGGGTDTQYF. CDR3 DNA: TGTGCCATCAGTGAGAAAGGACTAGCGGGAGGGGGGGGCACAGATACGCAGTATTTT.

The J gene is TRBJ2-3, the V gene TRBV5-4, with D hard to call. From germline, CDR1 is SGHNT and CDR2 YYREEE (reference sequence). The ends were cut back, 4 bases at V and 0 bases at J, with 6 bases in the middle. The CDR3 extends over 13 amino acids. The CDR3 nucleotides are TGTGCCAGCAGCCACTCTAGCACAGATACGCAGTATTTT. This codes for CASSHSSTDTQYF.

This chain connects TRBV19 to TRBJ1-1, with D unresolved. The CDR3 sequence is 12 residues long. Trimming shortened V by 3 bases and J by 3 bases, and 5 bases separated the two germline ends. From germline, CDR1 is LNHDA and CDR2 SQIVND (reference sequence). This chain's CDR3 is CASSMEYTEAFF. CDR3 nucleotide sequence: TGTGCCAGTAGTATGGAGTACACTGAAGCTTTCTTT.

This rearrangement joins TRBV5-1 to TRBJ2-2; D is possibly TRBD2 (5 bases). The CDR3 covers 15 residues. Trimming stripped 1 base from V and 3 bases from J, with 10 bases between. Germline CDR1 SGHRS, CDR2 YFSETQ. The CDR3 is CASSLRGSDTGELFF. CDR3 nucleotide sequence: TGCGCCAGCAGCTTGCGAGGGTCGGACACCGGGGAGCTGTTTTTT.

The rearrangement links TRBV7-9 to TRBJ2-7; 9 bases line up with TRBD2. CDR3 size: 17 residues. Germline V gives CDR1 SEHNR, CDR2 FQNEAQ (reference sequence). V gave up 3 bases and J gave up 4 bases; unmatched junction bases: 13. The CDR3 bases are TGTGCCAGCAGCTTTCTTAGCGGGAGTGTCGATTCGTACGAGCAGTACTTC. The encoded protein is CASSFLSGSVDSYEQYF.

V is TRBV7-8 and J is TRBJ1-5, with 8 bases fitting TRBD1. This CDR3 comprises 15 residues. V shed 3 bases, J shed 2 bases, and the junction held 3 bases outside the gene matches. Looked up from germline, CDR1 is SGHVS and CDR2 is FQNEAQ. CDR3 protein: CASSLDRAGNQPQHF. In DNA form, the CDR3 reads TGTGCCAGCAGCTTGGACAGGGCTGGCAATCAGCCCCAGCATTTT.

The chain links TRBV4-1 to TRBJ2-1; D perhaps matches TRBD2 (6 bases). This CDR3 comprises 15 residues. The ends were cut back, 3 bases at V and 0 bases at J, with 9 bases in the middle. CDR1 is MGHRA, CDR2 YSYEKL, per germline. This chain's CDR3 is CASSQRGDSYNEQFF. For the CDR3, the DNA is TGCGCCAGCAGCCAGCGCGGGGACTCCTACAATGAGCAGTTCTTC.

This chain uses TRBV9 with TRBJ1-5; D may be TRBD1 (6 bases). In germline, CDR1 is SGDLS, CDR2 YYNGEE. The CDR3 totals 15 residues. V lost 0 bases and J lost 2, with 9 bases in between. CDR3 residues: CASSVGGGGNQPQHF. DNA of the CDR3: TGTGCCAGCAGCGTAGGAGGGGGGGGCAATCAGCCCCAGCATTTT. Full variable domain (rest looked up from reference TRBV9 and TRBJ1-5): DSGVTQTPKHLITATGQRVTLRCSPRSGDLSVYWYQQSLDQGLQFLIQYYNGEERAKGNILERFSAQQFPDLHSELNLSSLELGDSALYFCASSVGGGGNQPQHFGDGTRLSIL.

This chain joins TRBV11-1 and TRBJ2-1; 8 positions match TRBD2. V trimming: 2 bases; J trimming: 4 bases; junction bases outside the gene matches: 4. The CDR3 length is 15 residues. The germline CDR1 and CDR2 sequences are SGHAT and FQDESV (reference sequence). The CDR3 DNA follows: TGTGCCAGCAGCTTACAACTAGCGGAATACAATGAGCAGTTCTTC. This translates into CASSLQLAEYNEQFF.

This clone has a single count. The rearrangement links TRBV19 to TRBJ1-1; no reliable D call. This CDR3 has 13 residues. The germline V gene encodes CDR1 LNHDA and CDR2 SQIVND (reference sequence). Deletions cut 7 bases from V and 8 bases from J, with 17 bases between. The CDR3, as DNA: TGTGCCAGTAATCTCCCCCCGTCGGGAGAAGCTTTCTTT. As protein: CASNLPPSGEAFF.

This clone appeared a single time. The rearrangement links TRBV4-1 to TRBJ2-3, with TRBD1 identical over 9 bases. Per germline, CDR1 MGHRA and CDR2 YSYEKL. The CDR3 runs to 13 residues. With V trimmed by 4 bases and J by 4 bases, 0 bases remained unmatched. The CDR3 reads CASSRQGADTQYF. CDR3 DNA: TGCGCCAGCAGCCGACAGGGGGCAGATACGCAGTATTTT.

J is TRBJ2-7 and V is TRBV7-8; D possibly corresponds to TRBD2 (5 bases). Trimming removed 0 bases at V and 7 bases at J, with 10 bases between. The CDR3 is 13 amino acids. The germline gives CDR1 SGHVS, CDR2 FQNEAQ. The CDR3 DNA sequence: TGTGCCAGCAGCTTAGCCCCTCAGCGGGAGCAGTACTTC. It is translated as CASSLAPQREQYF.

The V call is TRBV14, the J call TRBJ2-3, with TRBD2 identical over 8 bases. The CDR3 consists of 15 residues. From germline, CDR1 is SGHDN and CDR2 FVKESK. The ends lost 4 bases at V and 2 bases at J; junction bases unmatched: 5. The CDR3 region has the DNA TGTGCCAGCAGCCTCACTAGCGGATACACAGATACGCAGTATTTT. Amino acid sequence: CASSLTSGYTDTQYF.

In DNA, the CDR3 is TGTGCCAGTAGGTCGACAGGGGACTACTATGGCTACACCTTC. Protein: CASRSTGDYYGYTF. This chain joins TRBV19 and TRBJ1-2; 8 positions match TRBD1. This CDR3 has 14 amino acids. The J segment lost 3 bases and the V segment lost 6 bases, leaving 6 bases of the junction unmatched. In germline, CDR1 is LNHDA, CDR2 SQIVND (reference sequence).